The 11 T cell receptor beta chains given below trace back to one sample, sequenced in a study of cytomegalovirus exposure and HLA in healthy donors. Use of 60 Vbeta and 13 Jbeta primers characterized the PCR. Measured with immunoSEQ multiplex PCR; TCRdb has only the in-frame clones, and not every one. Across some 75,000 clones, the top ten clones capture about 0.83% of the sample. Source material: PBMCs. The receptors shown here come from a boy aged 5-17 years in good health and CMV-seronegative.

The V gene is TRBV5-1, the J gene TRBJ2-5, with 9 bases identical to TRBD1. The CDR3 is 15 residues long. Germline V lookup: CDR1 SGHRS, CDR2 YFSETQ. V lost 4 bases and J lost 1; bases outside the gene matches: 5. CDR3 DNA: TGCGCCAGCAGCCATGGGACAGGGACCCAAGAGACCCAGTACTTC. Translation gives CASSHGTGTQETQYF. Looking up the rest from reference TRBV5-1 and TRBJ2-5 gives the full variable domain: KAGVTQTPRYLIKTRGQQVTLSCSPISGHRSVSWYQQTPGQGLQFLFEYFSETQRNKGNFPGRFSGRQFSNSRSEMNVSTLELGDSALYLCASSHGTGTQETQYFGPGTRLLVL.

The chain uses TRBV7-9 and TRBJ1-1, with no clear D. V lost 0 bases and J lost 12, with 11 bases in between. The CDR3 totals 12 residues. Germline CDR1 and CDR2: SEHNR and FQNEAQ (reference sequence). The CDR3 protein is CASSLAGGETFF. CDR3 nucleotides: TGTGCCAGCAGCTTAGCGGGCGGGGAAACTTTCTTT.

V and J are TRBV4-3 and TRBJ1-1, with D hard to call. CDR1 is LGHNA, CDR2 YSLEER, per germline. The ends were cut back, 0 bases at V and 1 base at J, with 6 bases in the middle. The length of the CDR3 is 14 residues. CDR3 coding DNA: TGCGCCAGCAGCCAAGATCGTTCGAACACTGAAGCTTTCTTT. This encodes CASSQDRSNTEAFF.

This chain joins TRBV6-1 and TRBJ2-7; TRBD1 is a possible D gene (5 bases). Germline CDR1 MNHNS, CDR2 SASEGT. The CDR3 length is 13 residues. V was trimmed by 4 bases and J by 5 bases, leaving 12 bases between them. The CDR3 region has the DNA TGTGCCAGCAGTGTGGTCAGGGTGGACGAGCAGTACTTC. Encoded protein: CASSVVRVDEQYF.

The CDR3: CSVAAGQGTEQYF. CDR3 nucleotides: TGCAGCGTTGCAGCGGGACAGGGCACCGAGCAGTACTTC. V and J are TRBV29-1 and TRBJ2-7; 9 nucleotides align to TRBD1. Trimming removed 4 bases from V and 6 bases from J; junction bases left unmatched: 7. The CDR3 is 13 amino acids. Germline V lookup: CDR1 SQVTM, CDR2 ANQGSEA.

This chain links TRBV4-1 with TRBJ2-1, with 7 nucleotides matching TRBD2. The ends lost 2 bases at V and 0 bases at J; junction bases unmatched: 10. CDR1 is MGHRA, CDR2 YSYEKL, per germline. The CDR3 loop spans 18 amino acids. The CDR3 DNA reads as TGCGCCAGCAGCCAATCCCCCGCCAGGACTAGCTCCTACAATGAGCAGTTCTTC. Translation: CASSQSPARTSSYNEQFF.

This chain links TRBV4-1 with TRBJ1-6; 8 nucleotides align to TRBD1. The CDR3 loop spans 18 amino acids. Germline values: CDR1 MGHRA, CDR2 YSYEKL. V gave up 2 bases and J gave up 0 bases; unmatched junction bases: 6. The CDR3 here is CASSQFGTGISYNSPLHF. The CDR3 DNA is TGCGCCAGCAGCCAATTTGGGACAGGTATCTCCTATAATTCACCCCTCCACTTT.

The V call is TRBV7-3, the J call TRBJ2-7; 7 bases agree with TRBD1. Losses at the gene ends were 6 bases for V and 3 bases for J; bases not matched to a gene: 8. Germline CDR1 reads SGHTA; CDR2 reads FQGTGA. This CDR3 comprises 14 residues. The CDR3 bases are TGTGCCAGCAGTCTGAGACAGGGACACTACGAGCAGTACTTC. Amino acids: CASSLRQGHYEQYF.

This rearrangement joins TRBV7-2 to TRBJ2-4; tentatively, D is TRBD1 (5 bases). Trimming left V 5 bases short and J 14 bases short, with 22 bases between. CDR3 length: 14 amino acids. Germline lookup yields CDR1 SGHTA and CDR2 FQGNSA. CDR3 nucleotide sequence: TGTGCCAGCAGCCCCACCACGACAGAGGCTTTAAAGTACTTC. It translates to CASSPTTTEALKYF. The full variable domain, its missing parts supplied by reference TRBV7-2 and TRBJ2-4, is GAGVSQSPSNKVTEKGKDVELRCDPISGHTALYWYRQSLGQGLEFLIYFQGNSAPDKSGLPSDRFSAERTGGSVSTLTIQRTQQEDSAVYLCASSPTTTEALKYFGAGTRLSVL.

This sequence joins TRBV6-1 and TRBJ1-1; D remains unclear. The CDR3 sequence is 13 residues long. The germline V and J ends were trimmed by 7 bases and 3 bases, with 12 bases remaining between them. Germline CDR1 is MNHNS and CDR2 is SASEGT. The CDR3 loop reads CASTLQFHTEAFF. In DNA, the CDR3 is TGTGCCAGCACCTTGCAGTTCCACACTGAAGCTTTCTTT.

V usage is TRBV6-4 and J usage is TRBJ2-3, with D perhaps TRBD2 (5 bases). Germline assignment: CDR1 MRHNA and CDR2 SNTAGT. Deletions cut 10 bases from V and 1 base from J, with 12 bases between. CDR3 length equals 13 residues. CDR3 residues: CATRTSGTDTQYF. The CDR3 nucleotides read TGTGCCACCCGGACTTCTGGCACAGATACGCAGTATTTT.